This T cell receptor (beta chain) derives from a study of CD8+ T cells in alopecia areata. Treatment here: oral pan-JAK inhibitor, 5-10 mg twice daily. Notes on this clone: No antigen is known for it.

The study, taken as a whole, reports: Tofacitinib delivered significant drops in scalp clonality and in expanded CD8+ clones among the top 100. While tofacitinib was given, many expanded lesional clones persisted in scalp and blood.

Trimming at V came to 0 bases and at J to 4 bases, leaving 0 bases not matched to a gene. The CDR3 sequence is 13 residues long. Germline V gene lookup returns CDR1 GTSNPN and CDR2 SVGIG (reference sequence). The sequencing template was cDNA reverse transcribed from extracted RNA. Profiling relied on immunoSEQ multiplex PCR, and the TCRdb table lists in-frame clones only, not all of them. The data contain over 100,000 clones, around 56% of them seen just once; the ten biggest clones take up about 0.5%. The sample was CD4+ T cells sorted from blood, taken at week 4, from a patient treated with tofacitinib. This clonotype was sampled from a human donor with alopecia areata. The V gene is TRBV30, the J gene TRBJ2-5, with 9 nucleotides matching TRBD1. The CDR3 sequence is CAWSVQGAETQYF. The CDR3 bases are TGTGCCTGGAGTGTACAGGGGGCAGAGACCCAGTACTTC.